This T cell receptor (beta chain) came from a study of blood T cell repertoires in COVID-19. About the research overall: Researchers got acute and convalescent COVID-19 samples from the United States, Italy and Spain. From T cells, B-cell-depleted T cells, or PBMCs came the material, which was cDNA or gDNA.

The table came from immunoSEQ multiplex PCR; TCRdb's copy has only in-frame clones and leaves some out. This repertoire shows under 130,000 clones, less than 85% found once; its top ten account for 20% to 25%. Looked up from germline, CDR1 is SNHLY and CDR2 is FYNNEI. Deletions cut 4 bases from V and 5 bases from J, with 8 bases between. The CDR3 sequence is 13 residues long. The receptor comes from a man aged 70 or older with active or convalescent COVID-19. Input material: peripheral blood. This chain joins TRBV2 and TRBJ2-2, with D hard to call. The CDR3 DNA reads TGTGCCAGCAGTGCCGCCGGTACCGGGGAGCTGTTTTTT. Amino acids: CASSAAGTGELFF. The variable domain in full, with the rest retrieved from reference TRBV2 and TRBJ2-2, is EPEVTQTPSHQVTQMGQEVILRCVPISNHLYFYWYRQILGQKVEFLVSFYNNEISEKSEIFDDQFSVERPDGSNFTLKIRSTKLEDSAMYFCASSAAGTGELFFGEGSRLTVL.